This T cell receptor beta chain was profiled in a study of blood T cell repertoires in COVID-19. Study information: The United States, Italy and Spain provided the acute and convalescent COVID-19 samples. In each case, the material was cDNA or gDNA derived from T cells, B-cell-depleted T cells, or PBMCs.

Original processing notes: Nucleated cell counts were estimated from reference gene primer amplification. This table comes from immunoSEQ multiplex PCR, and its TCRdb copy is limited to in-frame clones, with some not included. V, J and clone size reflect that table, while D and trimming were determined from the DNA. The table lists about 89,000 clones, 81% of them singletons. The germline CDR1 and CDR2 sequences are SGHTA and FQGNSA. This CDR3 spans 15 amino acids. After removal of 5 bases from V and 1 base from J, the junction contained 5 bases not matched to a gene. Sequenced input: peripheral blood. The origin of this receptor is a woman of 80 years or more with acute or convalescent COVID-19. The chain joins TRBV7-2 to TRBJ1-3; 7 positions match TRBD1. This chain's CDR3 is CASSPNRGSGNTIYF. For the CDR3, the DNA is TGTGCCAGCAGCCCGAACAGGGGATCTGGAAACACCATATATTTT.